This TCR beta chain appears in the sequencing data of a study of T cell responses to AZD1222 COVID-19 vaccine. Study summary: Analyses pooled second doses at about 4 or about 12 weeks.

Concerning this clone itself: The antigen is not known.

Germline CDR1 SGHRS, CDR2 YFSETQ. V lost 4 bases and J lost 6; bases outside the gene matches: 9. This CDR3 comprises 15 residues. Profiled with immunoSEQ multiplex PCR; TCRdb holds only in-frame clones, not every one. The sample holds some 140,000 clones; more than 80% are singletons and the top ten take 4.1%. Regarding the study as a whole: Targeting of unmutated variant regions was reportedly seen in nearly half of spike-specific TCRs. Repertoire collection took place solely once the T cell response had peaked. Increased Spike-specific TCR breadth and depth were observed after two AZD1222 doses.

The sample was peripheral blood, taken on day 0 of AZD1222 vaccination. The chain uses TRBV5-1 and TRBJ1-1; 10 bases match TRBD1. The receptor was derived from an adult in good health. This CDR3 is CASSQKTGGSAEAFF. DNA for the CDR3: TGCGCCAGCAGCCAGAAGACAGGGGGCAGCGCTGAAGCTTTCTTT.